A single sample is the source of the 32 T cell receptor beta chains below, sequenced in a study of blood T cell repertoires in COVID-19. Assay: immunoSEQ multiplex PCR; the TCRdb copy retains only in-frame clones and omits some. This table has a few hundred thousand clones, roughly 90% appearing once. Material: peripheral blood. All receptors derive from a woman aged 25 to 39 with COVID-19, enrolled during active disease.

The V and J genes are TRBV28 and TRBJ1-4, with TRBD1 matching 9 bases. With V trimmed by 6 bases and J by 4 bases, 9 bases remained unmatched. The CDR3 is 16 amino acids. CDR1 is MDHEN, CDR2 SYDVKM, per germline. The CDR3 loop is CASRTTGQGYNEKLFF. CDR3 nucleotides: TGTGCCAGCAGGACCACAGGACAGGGGTATAATGAAAAACTGTTTTTT.

This chain uses TRBV21-1 with TRBJ2-2; the table calls TRBD1, which could not be checked here. TRBV21-1 is a pseudogene segment. The CDR3 covers 17 residues. CDR3 sequence (DNA): TGTGCCAGCAGCAAAGGGCAGGGGCCTTCTGACACCGGGGAGCTGTTTTTT. It specifies CASSKGQGPSDTGELFF.

The sample holds a few counts of this clone. V gene TRBV29-1 combines with J gene TRBJ1-1; 9 nucleotides align to TRBD1. Germline lookup yields CDR1 SQVTM and CDR2 ANQGSEA. This CDR3 contains 15 residues. V gave up 6 bases and J gave up 5 bases; unmatched junction bases: 13. For the CDR3, the DNA is TGCAGCGTGGCCTACAGGGGGCGCGCGACTACTGAAGCTTTCTTT. Translated: CSVAYRGRATTEAFF.

This sequence joins TRBV7-9 and TRBJ2-7; the match to TRBD2 covers 7 bases. The CDR3 has 14 residues. Germline V gene data show CDR1 as SEHNR and CDR2 as FQNEAQ (reference sequence). V trimming: 5 bases; J trimming: 4 bases; junction bases outside the gene matches: 8. This CDR3 reads CASSLWGRAYEQYF. Written as DNA, the CDR3 is TGTGCCAGCAGCCTATGGGGGAGGGCATACGAGCAGTACTTC.

The V gene is TRBV5-6, the J gene TRBJ2-2; D is possibly TRBD2 (7 bases). The CDR3 length is 18 residues. The germline gives CDR1 SGHDT, CDR2 YYEEEE. Between the trimmed V and J ends, which lost 6 bases and 0 bases, there was a span of 21 bases. The CDR3 DNA reads as TGTGCCAGCACAGGGGTTGAGGGACTACAACCGAACACCGGGGAGCTGTTTTTT. This sequence encodes CASTGVEGLQPNTGELFF.

The CDR3 nucleotides are TGTGCCTGGAGTGTACAGGGCGCTAGCGGGAGGAATGAGCAGTTCTTC. Protein sequence: CAWSVQGASGRNEQFF. V and J are TRBV30 and TRBJ2-1; 11 bases are shared with TRBD2. J gave up 7 bases and V 0 bases, and 8 bases lay outside the gene matches. CDR1 is GTSNPN, CDR2 SVGIG, per germline (reference sequence). The CDR3 is made up of 16 amino acids.

The rearrangement uses TRBV18 and TRBJ1-3; 7 nucleotides align to TRBD1. Losses at the gene ends were 6 bases for V and 4 bases for J; bases not matched to a gene: 6. The CDR3 sequence is 14 residues long. In germline, CDR1 is KGHSH, CDR2 LQKENI. Here the CDR3 reads CASSEGASGNTIYF. In nucleotides, the CDR3 is TGTGCCAGCTCTGAGGGGGCGTCGGGAAACACCATATATTTT.

The chain is built from TRBV5-1 and TRBJ1-1, with D tentatively TRBD1 (5 bases). Trimming left V 5 bases short and J 0 bases short, with 11 bases between. The CDR3 totals 14 residues. The germline V gene encodes CDR1 SGHRS and CDR2 YFSETQ. The chain's CDR3 is CASRNGQMNTEAFF. CDR3 in DNA: TGCGCCAGCAGGAATGGACAAATGAACACTGAAGCTTTCTTT.

CDR3 loop: CASSQDWREGRGNEQFF. For the CDR3, the DNA is TGTGCCAGCAGCCAAGATTGGCGGGAGGGCCGTGGCAATGAGCAGTTCTTC. The chain recombines TRBV3-1 (or the pseudogene TRBV3-2) with TRBJ2-1; TRBD2 agrees at 9 bases. With 0 bases clipped from V and 6 bases from J, the junction kept 9 bases outside the gene matches. CDR3 length: 17 residues. The V gene's germline CDR1 is LGHDT and CDR2 YNNKEL (reference sequence).

This clone was detected only a few times. The CDR3 DNA sequence: TGTGCCAGCCGGGCAGGGGGCGCCTCCACTGAAGCTTTCTTT. Translating gives CASRAGGASTEAFF. The chain employs TRBV19 and TRBJ1-1; 8 bases align to TRBD1. The V gene's germline CDR1 is LNHDA and CDR2 SQIVND (reference sequence). This CDR3 spans 14 amino acids. After removal of 9 bases from V and 4 bases from J, the junction contained 10 bases not matched to a gene. The variable domain in full, with the rest retrieved from reference TRBV19 and TRBJ1-1, is DGGITQSPKYLFRKEGQNVTLSCEQNLNHDAMYWYRQDPGQGLRLIYYSQIVNDFQKGDIAEGYSVSREKKESFPLTVTSAQKNPTAFYLCASRAGGASTEAFFGQGTRLTVV.

This clone was seen only a few times. V is TRBV6-5 and J is TRBJ2-1; tentatively, D is TRBD2 (6 bases). The CDR3 covers 15 residues. Germline CDR1 reads MNHEY; CDR2 reads SVGAGI. V was pared by 7 bases and J by 0 bases, with 13 bases between. This chain's CDR3 is CASTGLMSSYNEQFF. In DNA form, the CDR3 reads TGTGCCAGCACGGGACTCATGAGCTCCTACAATGAGCAGTTCTTC.

This rearrangement joins TRBV19 to TRBJ2-2, with TRBD1 identical over 10 bases. From germline, CDR1 is LNHDA and CDR2 SQIVND (reference sequence). This CDR3 comprises 15 residues. Losses at the gene ends were 7 bases for V and 8 bases for J; bases not matched to a gene: 10. The CDR3 region is CASIDRGRSQGELFF. For the CDR3, the DNA is TGTGCCAGTATTGACAGGGGGCGAAGTCAGGGGGAGCTGTTTTTT.

The chain has TRBV7-6 and TRBJ2-7, with no clear D. This CDR3 is built from 19 residues. Germline V CDR1 and CDR2: SGHVS, FNYEAQ. V lost 2 bases and J lost 0, with 23 bases in between. The CDR3 DNA reads as TGTGCCAGCAGCTTAAGAGCCTCACGCGGCGACTCCGGCTCCTACGAGCAGTACTTC. This sequence encodes CASSLRASRGDSGSYEQYF.

V is TRBV6-5 and J is TRBJ2-2; 8 bases agree with TRBD1. The junction had 6 bases not matched to a gene; V was cut back by 6 bases and J by 6 bases. CDR3 size: 14 residues. Germline V gene data show CDR1 as MNHEY and CDR2 as SVGAGI. CDR3 residues: CASSPGQAPGELFF. CDR3 DNA sequence: TGTGCCAGCAGCCCGGGACAGGCCCCCGGGGAGCTGTTTTTT.

The chain recombines TRBV4-2 with TRBJ1-2, with 9 nucleotides matching TRBD1. CDR1 is LGHNA and CDR2 is YNFKEQ in the germline V gene. Trimming at V came to 1 base and at J to 6 bases, leaving 9 bases not matched to a gene. This CDR3 is built from 16 residues. CDR3 amino acids: CASSQGEGQGLDGYTF. The DNA for the CDR3 is TGTGCCAGCAGCCAAGGGGAGGGACAGGGTCTGGATGGCTACACCTTC.

V gene TRBV12-5 combines with J gene TRBJ2-1, with TRBD2 identical over 12 bases. With V trimmed by 0 bases and J by 1 base, 16 bases remained unmatched. The CDR3 runs 22 residues. Germline lookup yields CDR1 LGHNT and CDR2 FRNRAP. The CDR3 spells CASGLVVGGLAGPARSYNEQFF. The CDR3 bases are TGTGCTAGTGGTTTGGTAGTGGGGGGACTAGCGGGCCCTGCTCGGTCCTACAATGAGCAGTTCTTC. The full variable domain, with the rest looked up from reference TRBV12-5 and TRBJ2-1, is DARVTQTPRHKVTEMGQEVTMRCQPILGHNTVFWYRQTMMQGLELLAYFRNRAPLDDSGMPKDRFSAEMPDATLATLKIQPSEPRDSAVYFCASGLVVGGLAGPARSYNEQFFGPGTRLTVL.

There are a few counts of this clone. V gene TRBV30 combines with J gene TRBJ2-3, with 15 nucleotides matching TRBD2. Germline trimming cut 3 bases from V and 2 bases from J; bases unmatched to any gene: 3. The germline gives CDR1 GTSNPN, CDR2 SVGIG (reference sequence). The CDR3 is made up of 16 amino acids. The CDR3 bases are TGTGCCTGGAGCGGGACTAGCGGGAGGACCACAGATACGCAGTATTTT. It yields the protein CAWSGTSGRTTDTQYF.

The chain has TRBV27 and TRBJ1-2; 8 bases agree with TRBD1. V shed 3 bases and J 6 bases; nucleotides not matched to a gene: 6. CDR3 length: 14 amino acids. Looked up from germline, CDR1 is MNHEY and CDR2 is SMNVEV (reference sequence). CDR3 region: CASSFSDRENGYTF. CDR3 in DNA: TGTGCCAGCAGTTTCTCGGACAGGGAAAATGGCTACACCTTC.

This rearrangement joins TRBV7-9 to TRBJ1-2; 7 bases are shared with TRBD1. From germline, CDR1 is SEHNR and CDR2 FQNEAQ (reference sequence). Losses at the gene ends were 4 bases for V and 11 bases for J; bases not matched to a gene: 16. This CDR3 is 15 amino acids long. In DNA, the CDR3 is TGTGCCAGCAGCTCTGAGACAGGGTTCTTTGGTGTGTACACCTTC. This codes for CASSSETGFFGVYTF.

This chain links TRBV5-1 with TRBJ2-3, with D possibly being TRBD1 (6 bases). Between the trimmed V and J ends, which lost 4 bases and 0 bases, there was a span of 12 bases. This CDR3 region has 15 residues. Germline lookup yields CDR1 SGHRS and CDR2 YFSETQ. The CDR3 loop reads CASSAGTPSTDTQYF. The CDR3 DNA sequence: TGCGCCAGCAGCGCCGGGACACCAAGCACAGATACGCAGTATTTT.

The CDR3 reads CASSPSTGEVRYTF. CDR3 DNA: TGTGCCAGCAGCCCTTCGACAGGGGAGGTGCGCTACACCTTC. The gene calls are TRBV3-1 (or the pseudogene TRBV3-2) and TRBJ1-2; 8 bases are shared with TRBD1. CDR1 and CDR2 from the germline V gene are LGHDT and YNNKEL (reference sequence). After removal of 4 bases from V and 9 bases from J, the junction contained 10 bases not matched to a gene. The CDR3 totals 14 residues.

V usage is TRBV19 and J usage is TRBJ2-5; D perhaps matches TRBD1 (5 bases). CDR3 length: 16 amino acids. Germline V gene data show CDR1 as LNHDA and CDR2 as SQIVND (reference sequence). V was shortened by 5 bases and J by 0 bases, with 16 bases between the two germline ends. The CDR3 sequence: CASSLRTPSYQETQYF. CDR3 in DNA: TGTGCCAGTAGTCTTAGGACACCGAGTTACCAAGAGACCCAGTACTTC.

In DNA, the CDR3 is TGTGCCAGCAGTGAACGGGAGGGACTAGCGTTTGAGCAGTTCTTC. Protein: CASSEREGLAFEQFF. The chain joins TRBV2 to TRBJ2-1; the match to TRBD2 covers 10 bases. Per germline, CDR1 SNHLY and CDR2 FYNNEI. The CDR3 extends over 15 amino acids. The ends lost 2 bases at V and 9 bases at J; junction bases unmatched: 7.

This chain joins TRBV5-5 and TRBJ1-1, with D possibly matching TRBD1 (6 bases). Germline CDR1 and CDR2: SGHKS and YYEKEE (reference sequence). V was cut by 2 bases and J by 4 bases, with 9 bases left in between. The CDR3 is 13 amino acids. CDR3 bases: TGTGCCAGCAGCTTAACAGGGAGCACTGAAGCTTTCTTT. This codes for CASSLTGSTEAFF.

In nucleotides, the CDR3 is TGTGCCAGCAGCATCGGACTAGCGGGAACCCAAGAGACCCAGTACTTC. Translating it yields CASSIGLAGTQETQYF. This chain links TRBV9 with TRBJ2-5; 12 nucleotides match TRBD2. This CDR3 is 16 amino acids long. The V gene's germline CDR1 is SGDLS and CDR2 YYNGEE. Trimming at V came to 4 bases and at J to 1 base, leaving 5 bases not matched to a gene.

The rearrangement joins TRBV4-1 to TRBJ2-2; 7 nucleotides agree with TRBD1. J lost 0 bases, V lost 4 bases, and 2 bases had no gene match. The germline V gene encodes CDR1 MGHRA and CDR2 YSYEKL. This CDR3 comprises 15 residues. The CDR3 nucleotides are TGCGCCAGCAGCCTAGGGGGCCCGAACACCGGGGAGCTGTTTTTT. This encodes CASSLGGPNTGELFF.

This rearrangement joins TRBV5-1 to TRBJ2-2; perhaps TRBD1 as D (5 bases). The CDR3 covers 15 residues. With 7 bases removed from V and 1 base from J, the gap between germline ends came to 14 bases. Germline V gene data show CDR1 as SGHRS and CDR2 as YFSETQ. CDR3 sequence (DNA): TGCGCCAGCCGCACCCAAACAGGGAACACCGGGGAGCTGTTTTTT. This translates into CASRTQTGNTGELFF.

V usage is TRBV4-2 and J usage is TRBJ1-1, with a weak D call TRBD1 (5 bases). CDR1 is LGHNA and CDR2 is YNFKEQ in the germline V gene. The CDR3 length is 14 residues. Trimming stripped 0 bases from V and 4 bases from J, with 9 bases between. CDR3 sequence reads: CASSQEGQSTEAFF. The CDR3 DNA is TGTGCCAGCAGCCAAGAGGGGCAAAGCACTGAAGCTTTCTTT.

This clone was picked up a small number of times. V usage is TRBV5-1 and J usage is TRBJ1-1, with 10 bases that match TRBD1. J was trimmed by 4 bases and V by 0 bases; bases with no gene match: 0. This CDR3 has 14 residues. Germline CDR1 and CDR2: SGHRS and YFSETQ. The CDR3 nucleotides read TGCGCCAGCAGCTTGGGGACAGGGGGCACTGAAGCTTTCTTT. Residues: CASSLGTGGTEAFF.

The V call is TRBV5-1, the J call TRBJ1-1; 10 nucleotides align to TRBD1. The CDR3 sequence is 16 residues long. Germline CDR1 reads SGHRS; CDR2 reads YFSETQ. V dropped 4 bases and J dropped 5; count of bases not matched to a gene: 11. CDR3 nucleotide sequence: TGCGCCAGCAGCCTGGAGGGACAGGGGATGGCGACTGAAGCTTTCTTT. Translated: CASSLEGQGMATEAFF.

This clone has more than one count but fewer than ten. CDR3 sequence reads: CAIRGSTDTQYF. Here the CDR3 DNA reads TGTGCCATCAGGGGCAGCACAGATACGCAGTATTTT. The genes are TRBV10-3 and TRBJ2-3; D is unclear. CDR3 length equals 12 residues. V was pared by 6 bases and J by 0 bases, with 4 bases between. Germline loops: CDR1 ENHRY, CDR2 SYGVKD.

This rearrangement joins TRBV9 to TRBJ2-3; 12 bases are shared with TRBD2. The CDR3 sequence is 15 residues long. Germline CDR1 reads SGDLS; CDR2 reads YYNGEE. V gave up 3 bases and J gave up 4 bases; unmatched junction bases: 3. The CDR3 DNA reads TGTGCCAGCAGCGCTAGCGGGAGGGCCGCAGATACGCAGTATTTT. This translates into CASSASGRAADTQYF. Together with reference TRBV9 and TRBJ2-3, the CDR3 gives the full variable domain: DSGVTQTPKHLITATGQRVTLRCSPRSGDLSVYWYQQSLDQGLQFLIQYYNGEERAKGNILERFSAQQFPDLHSELNLSSLELGDSALYFCASSASGRAADTQYFGPGTRLTVL.